This TCR beta chain came from a study of T cells in women clearing cervical HPV infection. Study as a whole: Case blood was drawn when the lesion was first found; control blood after infection became undetectable.

Broader study findings: TRBV6-7 relative abundance averaged 0.11% in cases and about 0.15% in controls. CIN3+ cases had significantly higher TCR repertoire richness than controls, but evenness did not differ. Cases and controls were distinguished at AUC roughly 0.83 by richness and V genes.

The protocol was immunoSEQ multiplex PCR, while the TCRdb copy is restricted to in-frame clones and leaves out a portion. The sample has roughly 20,000 clones; the top ten hold about 5%. Germline V CDR1 and CDR2: SGHRS, YFSETQ. Unmatched junction bases numbered 16, after V lost 4 bases and J lost 4 bases. This CDR3 has 19 amino acids. About this clone itself: What it binds is not known. The CDR3 goes on 3 residues after the read ends, and that part is filled in from the germline J gene.

The sequencing input was blood buffy coat. This receptor was identified in a woman aged 18 to 75 with a cervical HPV16 infection that either progressed to CIN3+ or cleared (not recorded which). The rearrangement links TRBV5-1 to TRBJ2-2; TRBD2 matches 10 bases. The CDR3 spells CASSLPWGAGGPPTGELFF. CDR3 DNA (partial): TGCGCCAGCAGCCTACCCTGGGGAGCGGGAGGGCCTCCCACCGGGGAG. Full variable domain (missing parts from reference TRBV5-1 and TRBJ2-2): KAGVTQTPRYLIKTRGQQVTLSCSPISGHRSVSWYQQTPGQGLQFLFEYFSETQRNKGNFPGRFSGRQFSNSRSEMNVSTLELGDSALYLCASSLPWGAGGPPTGELFFGEGSRLTVL.